Below, 23 T cell receptor beta chains from the same sample are listed, as sequenced in a study of cytomegalovirus exposure and HLA in healthy donors. Researchers ran the PCR with 60 Vbeta and 13 Jbeta primers. Here immunoSEQ multiplex PCR was the method, and the copy in TCRdb shows in-frame clones only, minus some. The sample lists about 100,000 clones; approximately 70% were seen once. Sequenced: PBMCs. The receptors were sampled from a woman between 18 and 29 years old in good health and CMV-seropositive.

The gene calls are TRBV9 and TRBJ1-1; 7 bases line up with TRBD1. The CDR3 spans 13 residues. Germline lookup yields CDR1 SGDLS and CDR2 YYNGEE. With V trimmed by 4 bases and J by 4 bases, 4 bases remained unmatched. CDR3 sequence (DNA): TGTGCCAGCAGCCCACAGGGGATCACTGAAGCTTTCTTT. Protein product: CASSPQGITEAFF.

The chain employs TRBV14 and TRBJ2-1, with 11 bases fitting TRBD2. J was trimmed by 0 bases and V by 4 bases; bases with no gene match: 2. CDR1 is SGHDN, CDR2 FVKESK, per germline. The CDR3 contains 16 residues. The CDR3, as DNA: TGTGCCAGCAGCCGGGGACTAGCGGACTCCTACAATGAGCAGTTCTTC. Translation gives CASSRGLADSYNEQFF.

CDR3 sequence (DNA): TGTGCCAGCACGCTGACTAGCGTGGCTTTGGGTGAGCAGTTCTTC. Protein product: CASTLTSVALGEQFF. The chain recombines TRBV25-1 with TRBJ2-1; 8 bases agree with TRBD2. The CDR3 extends over 15 amino acids. Germline V CDR1 and CDR2: MGHDK, SYGVNS. The V gene end was trimmed by 7 bases and the J gene end by 9 bases; junction bases not matched to a gene: 14.

The sample holds a few counts of this clone. CDR3: CASSLSDRGYEQYF. The CDR3 coding sequence is TGTGCCAGCAGTTTAAGTGACAGGGGGTACGAGCAGTACTTC. This chain uses TRBV28 with TRBJ2-7; 9 positions agree with TRBD1. CDR3 length equals 14 residues. V gave up 2 bases and J gave up 4 bases; unmatched junction bases: 3. The germline V gene encodes CDR1 MDHEN and CDR2 SYDVKM. The complete variable domain, with remaining parts taken from reference TRBV28 and TRBJ2-7, reads DVKVTQSSRYLVKRTGEKVFLECVQDMDHENMFWYRQDPGLGLRLIYFSYDVKMKEKGDIPEGYSVSREKKERFSLILESASTNQTSMYLCASSLSDRGYEQYFGPGTRLTVT.

The rearrangement uses TRBV7-3 and TRBJ2-1; 11 bases match TRBD2. Losses at the gene ends were 5 bases for V and 6 bases for J; bases not matched to a gene: 9. This CDR3 is built from 16 residues. Germline lookup yields CDR1 SGHTA and CDR2 FQGTGA. The CDR3, as DNA: TGTGCCAGCAGCCCCGCGGGACTAGCGGAAGCCAATGAGCAGTTCTTC. Amino acids: CASSPAGLAEANEQFF. The complete variable domain, with remaining parts taken from reference TRBV7-3 and TRBJ2-1, reads GAGVSQTPSNKVTEKGKYVELRCDPISGHTALYWYRQSLGQGPEFLIYFQGTGAADDSGLPNDRFFAVRPEGSVSTLKIQRTERGDSAVYLCASSPAGLAEANEQFFGPGTRLTVL.

This rearrangement joins TRBV7-7 to TRBJ2-7; 7 bases agree with TRBD2. Germline CDR1 reads SSHAT; CDR2 reads FNYEAQ (reference sequence). V was clipped by 5 bases and J by 3 bases; unmatched bases: 7. CDR3 length equals 14 residues. CDR3 in amino acids: CASSPGGGSYEQYF. CDR3 bases: TGTGCCAGCAGCCCAGGCGGCGGGAGCTACGAGCAGTACTTC.

The sample holds one count of this clone. This chain joins TRBV19 and TRBJ2-2; 7 nucleotides line up with TRBD1. CDR1 LNHDA and CDR2 SQIVND come from the germline V gene (reference sequence). This CDR3 contains 13 residues. With V trimmed by 5 bases and J by 4 bases, 1 base remained unmatched. As DNA, the CDR3 is TGTGCCAGTAGTTCAGGGGGCACCGGGGAGCTGTTTTTT. Its protein is CASSSGGTGELFF. The variable domain in full, with the rest retrieved from reference TRBV19 and TRBJ2-2, is DGGITQSPKYLFRKEGQNVTLSCEQNLNHDAMYWYRQDPGQGLRLIYYSQIVNDFQKGDIAEGYSVSREKKESFPLTVTSAQKNPTAFYLCASSSGGTGELFFGEGSRLTVL.

The J gene is TRBJ1-1, the V gene TRBV19, with 10 positions matching TRBD1. The V segment lost 2 bases and the J segment 6 bases; nucleotides outside the gene matches: 6. Germline CDR1 LNHDA, CDR2 SQIVND (reference sequence). The CDR3 length is 15 residues. The CDR3 is CASSIYGTGAAEAFF. The CDR3, as DNA: TGTGCCAGTAGTATATATGGGACAGGGGCCGCTGAAGCTTTCTTT.

V gene TRBV6-1 combines with J gene TRBJ2-7; 8 bases fit TRBD2. Germline V gene lookup returns CDR1 MNHNS and CDR2 SASEGT. CDR3 length: 15 amino acids. The ends lost 7 bases at V and 7 bases at J; junction bases unmatched: 15. The CDR3, as DNA: TGTGCCAGCACCCTCGGGGGGGGCCCTACGCAAGAGCAGTACTTC. Translation: CASTLGGGPTQEQYF.

This chain connects TRBV29-1 to TRBJ2-1, with no clear D. Germline V gene data show CDR1 as SQVTM and CDR2 as ANQGSEA. Trimming took off 7 bases at V and 7 bases at J, with 8 bases between the two ends. The CDR3 is made up of 10 amino acids. The chain's CDR3 is CSAHGNEQFF. The CDR3 region has the DNA TGCAGCGCCCACGGGAATGAGCAGTTCTTC.

In this sample, this clone turned up once. The chain combines TRBV19 with TRBJ2-5, with a possible D match to TRBD1 (6 bases). Looked up from germline, CDR1 is LNHDA and CDR2 is SQIVND (reference sequence). V shed 7 bases and J shed 5 bases, with 17 bases lying between them. The CDR3 runs to 14 residues. The CDR3 loop is CASMVPHRVETQYF. CDR3 nucleotides: TGTGCCAGTATGGTGCCCCACAGGGTTGAGACCCAGTACTTC. Combining the CDR3 with reference TRBV19 and TRBJ2-5 gives the whole variable domain DGGITQSPKYLFRKEGQNVTLSCEQNLNHDAMYWYRQDPGQGLRLIYYSQIVNDFQKGDIAEGYSVSREKKESFPLTVTSAQKNPTAFYLCASMVPHRVETQYFGPGTRLLVL.

This chain joins TRBV19 and TRBJ1-1; no definite D call. The CDR3 sequence is 13 residues long. Germline V CDR1 and CDR2: LNHDA, SQIVND (reference sequence). The ends were cut back, 8 bases at V and 0 bases at J, with 10 bases in the middle. CDR3 sequence: CASGGLMNTEAFF. CDR3 DNA sequence: TGTGCCAGTGGCGGGCTCATGAACACTGAAGCTTTCTTT.

V usage is TRBV4-3 and J usage is TRBJ1-4; D uncertain. Germline V lookup: CDR1 LGHNA, CDR2 YSLEER. The V and J ends lost 4 bases and 7 bases respectively, with 19 bases between them. The CDR3 covers 16 residues. The DNA of the CDR3 is TGCGCCAGCAGCCCCGGCCCCAAGGCCGGCGGTGAAAAACTGTTTTTT. It translates to CASSPGPKAGGEKLFF.

The chain uses TRBV15 and TRBJ2-3, with D maybe TRBD2 (5 bases). Trimming removed 0 bases from V and 0 bases from J, with 16 bases in between. Germline CDR1 LNHNV, CDR2 YYDKDF (reference sequence). There are 18 residues in the CDR3. As DNA, the CDR3 is TGTGCCACCAGCAGAGATGGTATAGGGCGGGCGAGCACAGATACGCAGTATTTT. It codes for CATSRDGIGRASTDTQYF.

The chain joins TRBV9 to TRBJ2-5; TRBD2 agrees at 7 bases. Unmatched junction bases numbered 0, after V lost 3 bases and J lost 1 base. The CDR3 has 13 residues. From germline, CDR1 is SGDLS and CDR2 YYNGEE. The CDR3 nucleotides are TGTGCCAGCAGCGGGACTAGCCAAGAGACCCAGTACTTC. Translation: CASSGTSQETQYF.

The rearrangement links TRBV27 to TRBJ1-4, with D possibly TRBD1 on 5 matching bases. From germline, CDR1 is MNHEY and CDR2 SMNVEV (reference sequence). The CDR3 covers 17 residues. V was shortened by 1 base and J by 2 bases, with 14 bases between the two germline ends. CDR3 sequence: CASSLYQGGATNEKLFF. The CDR3 DNA reads as TGTGCCAGCAGTTTATATCAGGGTGGGGCGACTAATGAAAAACTGTTTTTT.

The V gene is TRBV19, the J gene TRBJ1-5; tentative D call: TRBD1 (5 bases). The CDR3 extends over 14 amino acids. V shed 5 bases and J shed 6 bases, with 14 bases lying between them. Looked up from germline, CDR1 is LNHDA and CDR2 is SQIVND (reference sequence). The CDR3 DNA follows: TGTGCCAGTAGTTTCCAGGGAAGGAGTCAGCCCCAGCATTTT. Translating it yields CASSFQGRSQPQHF.

V and J are TRBV30 and TRBJ2-2; 9 bases are shared with TRBD1. Germline trimming cut 2 bases from V and 6 bases from J; bases unmatched to any gene: 7. This CDR3 has 15 amino acids. Germline V lookup: CDR1 GTSNPN, CDR2 SVGIG (reference sequence). CDR3: CAWSTGGASAGELFF. The DNA for the CDR3 is TGTGCCTGGAGTACAGGGGGCGCTTCTGCCGGGGAGCTGTTTTTT.

This clone turned up a few times. The genes are TRBV28 and TRBJ2-3, with D perhaps matching TRBD2 (6 bases). The germline V gene encodes CDR1 MDHEN and CDR2 SYDVKM. The CDR3 is 11 amino acids. V lost 7 bases and J 12 bases, leaving 14 bases between the germline ends. DNA for the CDR3: TGTGCCAGCATCCGTTCCGGGACTCAGTATTTT. Residues: CASIRSGTQYF.

The chain has TRBV5-4 and TRBJ1-3, with D possibly being TRBD1 (6 bases). Germline assignment: CDR1 SGHNT and CDR2 YYREEE (reference sequence). V was clipped by 0 bases and J by 0 bases, with 10 bases between them. The CDR3 length is 16 residues. As DNA, the CDR3 is TGTGCCAGCAGCTTGGGTGGACAGACCTCTGGAAACACCATATATTTT. Protein sequence: CASSLGGQTSGNTIYF.

The chain joins TRBV10-2 to TRBJ1-5; the D is unclear. Germline lookup yields CDR1 WSHSY and CDR2 SAAADI. V was pared by 2 bases and J by 0 bases, with 8 bases between. There are 15 residues in the CDR3. In DNA form, the CDR3 reads TGCGCCAGCAGTGAGGGGAGGTATAGCAATCAGCCCCAGCATTTT. Translated: CASSEGRYSNQPQHF.

V is TRBV6-5 and J is TRBJ2-7, with 11 bases matching TRBD1. This CDR3 has 15 amino acids. Trimming cost V 0 bases and J 3 bases; bases outside gene matches: 1. Germline V gene data show CDR1 as MNHEY and CDR2 as SVGAGI. Here the CDR3 reads CASSYSGTGGYEQYF. Written as DNA, the CDR3 is TGTGCCAGCAGTTACTCCGGGACAGGGGGCTACGAGCAGTACTTC.

This sequence joins TRBV28 and TRBJ2-1; maybe TRBD2 (5 bases). The CDR3 is 17 residues long. From germline, CDR1 is MDHEN and CDR2 SYDVKM. V was shortened by 3 bases and J by 0 bases, with 15 bases between the two germline ends. The chain's CDR3 is CASSFFSLGSSYNEQFF. The CDR3 nucleotides read TGTGCCAGCAGTTTTTTCTCCCTAGGGAGCTCCTACAATGAGCAGTTCTTC.